The 29 T cell receptor beta chains reported below all come from one sample, sequenced in a study of naive and memory T cell subsets. The library had UMIs added by 3' ligation of an oligonucleotide to TCR cDNA. Four PCR rounds used nested alpha and beta constant region primers plus the SP2 primer. TCRdb processed the 5' RACE reads anew with MiXCR; each CDR3 protein has one entry. The table includes roughly 60,000 distinct CDR3 sequences, 7.2% detected once. These receptor sequences come from a male donor in good health.

Ten or more counts support this clonotype. The chain recombines TRBV4-1 with TRBJ2-7; either TRBD1 or TRBD2 may supply D (6 bases each). The V end lost 6 bases, the J end lost 3 bases, and 21 bases lay between the germline ends. This CDR3 comprises 16 residues. The germline CDR1 and CDR2 sequences are MGHRA and YSYEKL. CDR3 region: CASRETWGDTFYEQYF. DNA of the CDR3: TGCGCCAGCAGAGAGACCTGGGGGGACACCTTCTACGAGCAGTACTTC.

By sample fraction, this clonotype is medium-sized (0.01 to 0.1%). This chain joins TRBV5-1 and TRBJ2-7; possibly TRBD1 for D (6 bases). Germline V gene lookup returns CDR1 SGHRS and CDR2 YFSETQ. CDR3 length: 15 residues. V was clipped by 4 bases and J by 3 bases, with 17 bases between them. The CDR3 is CASSKKDSGLYEQYF. The CDR3, as DNA: TGCGCCAGCAGCAAGAAGGACAGCGGACTCTACGAGCAGTACTTC.

This clonotype was observed a handful of times. The chain uses TRBV5-4 and TRBJ1-1; no clear D. The CDR3 sequence is 11 residues long. The V gene's germline CDR1 is SGHNT and CDR2 YYREEE (reference sequence). V lost 0 bases to trimming and J lost 6 bases, with 3 bases between them. DNA for the CDR3: TGTGCCAGCAGCTTGGGACCTGAAGCTTTCTTT. Its protein is CASSLGPEAFF. The whole variable domain, filled in from reference TRBV5-4 and TRBJ1-1, reads ETGVTQSPTHLIKTRGQQVTLRCSSQSGHNTVSWYQQALGQGPQFIFQYYREEENGRGNFPPRFSGLQFPNYSSELNVNALELDDSALYLCASSLGPEAFFGQGTRLTVV.

The V and J genes are TRBV13 and TRBJ1-1; no clear D gene. Deletions cut 4 bases from V and 0 bases from J, with 15 bases between. The CDR3 loop spans 16 amino acids. Germline CDR1 reads PRHDT; CDR2 reads FYEKMQ (reference sequence). CDR3 bases: TGTGCCAGCAGCTCCCTGCCGGGATCAATGAACACTGAAGCTTTCTTT. Encoded protein: CASSSLPGSMNTEAFF.

This chain connects TRBV15 to TRBJ1-1; TRBD1 matches at 10 bases. The CDR3 covers 15 residues. V shed 1 base and J 5 bases; nucleotides not matched to a gene: 4. CDR1 is LNHNV, CDR2 YYDKDF, per germline (reference sequence). As DNA, the CDR3 is TGTGCCACCAGCAGAGCGACAGGGGGCAGGACTGAAGCTTTCTTT. Translated: CATSRATGGRTEAFF.

In this sample, this clonotype turned up a few times. The rearrangement joins TRBV16 to TRBJ1-5; tentatively, D is TRBD1 (6 bases). V gave up 1 base and J gave up 2 bases, with 15 bases separating them. CDR3 length: 17 amino acids. Germline values: CDR1 KGHSY, CDR2 FQNENV. CDR3 amino acids: CASSQYVRGAGNQPQHF. The CDR3 DNA follows: TGTGCCAGCAGCCAATACGTGCGGGGGGCGGGCAATCAGCCCCAGCATTTT.

This clonotype was seen ten or more times. The gene calls are TRBV20-1 and TRBJ2-5; D not resolved. The V end was cut by 0 bases, the J end by 5 bases, with 10 bases between. This CDR3 is built from 13 residues. Germline assignment: CDR1 DFQATT and CDR2 SNEGSKA (reference sequence). CDR3 nucleotide sequence: TGCAGTGCTAGAGATTGGCAGGCTGAGACCCAGTACTTC. Protein: CSARDWQAETQYF.

This clonotype showed up just a few times. The rearrangement joins TRBV20-1 to TRBJ1-5; TRBD1 might be the D (5 bases). V dropped 2 bases and J dropped 5 bases, with 13 bases sitting between them. CDR1 is DFQATT and CDR2 is SNEGSKA in the germline V gene (reference sequence). CDR3 size: 14 residues. For the CDR3, the DNA is TGCAGTGCTAGAAGTTGGGGGGATCATCAGCCCCAGCATTTT. Protein product: CSARSWGDHQPQHF.

The chain couples TRBV3-1 to TRBJ1-1, with D uncertain. CDR3 length: 14 residues. The ends were cut back, 0 bases at V and 6 bases at J, with 11 bases in the middle. CDR1 and CDR2 from the germline V gene are LGHDT and YNNKEL (reference sequence). In DNA, the CDR3 is TGTGCCAGCAGCCAAGATGTCGCGGTGGCTGAAGCTTTCTTT. Its protein is CASSQDVAVAEAFF.

This clonotype has a count of ten or more. The chain is built from TRBV25-1 and TRBJ1-6, with 7 bases aligning to TRBD1. CDR1 MGHDK and CDR2 SYGVNS come from the germline V gene. The V segment lost 0 bases and the J segment 7 bases; nucleotides outside the gene matches: 9. This CDR3 has 17 residues. CDR3 sequence reads: CASSEYSGGDRNSPLHF. In nucleotides, the CDR3 is TGTGCCAGCAGTGAATATAGTGGCGGGGACAGAAATTCACCCCTCCACTTT.

This clonotype was seen many times. This chain links TRBV14 with TRBJ2-1; 11 bases match TRBD1. Germline-derived CDR1 and CDR2 are SGHDN and FVKESK. V gave up 6 bases and J gave up 5 bases; unmatched junction bases: 6. The CDR3 length is 15 residues. The CDR3 coding sequence is TGTGCCAGCAGTCGGACAGGGGGCTCGGACAATGAGCAGTTCTTC. This translates into CASSRTGGSDNEQFF.

This clonotype was recorded at least ten times. The chain has TRBV5-1 and TRBJ2-3; D gene uncertain. The CDR3 totals 16 residues. Looked up from germline, CDR1 is SGHRS and CDR2 is YFSETQ. V was pared by 0 bases and J by 0 bases, with 11 bases between. This CDR3 is CASSLVLDASTDTQYF. Here the CDR3 DNA reads TGCGCCAGCAGCTTGGTTTTGGATGCAAGCACAGATACGCAGTATTTT.

Details on this clonotype: The germline gene is not matched at one end of the junction; a read error may be the cause. This chain uses TRBV2 with TRBJ2-1; 9 nucleotides align to TRBD1. In germline, CDR1 is SNHLY, CDR2 FYNNEI. The CDR3 has 15 amino acids. This chain's CDR3 is CAISIDRGYYNEQFF. The CDR3 DNA sequence: TGTGCCATCAGTATCGACAGGGGGTACTACAATGAGCAGTTCTTC.

V is TRBV7-9 and J is TRBJ1-1; possibly TRBD1 for D (5 bases). The germline V gene encodes CDR1 SEHNR and CDR2 FQNEAQ (reference sequence). The CDR3 totals 13 residues. Trimming left V 2 bases short and J 11 bases short, with 15 bases between. CDR3 sequence (DNA): TGTGCCAGCAGCTTAAATTTGCGGGGGGGGGCTTTCTTT. Amino acids: CASSLNLRGGAFF.

This clonotype has just a few counts. The V call is TRBV18, the J call TRBJ2-5; 11 nucleotides align to TRBD2. The CDR3 has 16 amino acids. Unmatched junction bases numbered 6, after V lost 5 bases and J lost 1 base. Germline CDR1 reads KGHSH; CDR2 reads LQKENI. CDR3 sequence (DNA): TGTGCCAGCTCAACTAGCGGGGGAGACTCCCAAGAGACCCAGTACTTC. Translated: CASSTSGGDSQETQYF.

This clonotype was counted ten times or more. The chain carries TRBV6-5 and TRBJ1-1, with 7 bases lining up with TRBD1. This CDR3 comprises 15 residues. The ends lost 1 base at V and 3 bases at J; junction bases unmatched: 5. The germline V gene encodes CDR1 MNHEY and CDR2 SVGAGI. CDR3 nucleotides: TGTGCCAGCAGTTACTTCGCAGGGGGGGACACTGAAGCTTTCTTT. Encoded protein: CASSYFAGGDTEAFF.

This clonotype has just a few counts. V and J are TRBV19 and TRBJ2-3; TRBD2 might be the D (5 bases). Looked up from germline, CDR1 is LNHDA and CDR2 is SQIVND (reference sequence). The CDR3 runs 20 residues. V lost 3 bases and J lost 2, with 27 bases in between. The chain's CDR3 is CASSIIGGSLAFYNTDTQYF. For the CDR3, the DNA is TGTGCCAGTAGTATTATCGGTGGCAGCCTAGCTTTTTATAACACAGATACGCAGTATTTT.

This clonotype appeared many times. This rearrangement joins TRBV30 to TRBJ1-2; D is uncertain. Trimming cost V 3 bases and J 7 bases, with 12 bases left between them. Germline V gene lookup returns CDR1 GTSNPN and CDR2 SVGIG (reference sequence). The CDR3 totals 12 residues. CDR3 sequence (DNA): TGTGCCTGGAGCATCTGGTTGAGTGGCTACACCTTC. This gives the protein CAWSIWLSGYTF.

In this sample, this clonotype turned up many times. The chain joins TRBV3-1 to TRBJ2-2; D ambiguous. Germline loops: CDR1 LGHDT, CDR2 YNNKEL (reference sequence). The CDR3 is made up of 13 amino acids. With 4 bases removed from V and 5 bases from J, the gap between germline ends came to 8 bases. The chain's CDR3 is CASSLLQTGELFF. CDR3 coding DNA: TGTGCCAGCAGCCTATTACAGACCGGGGAGCTGTTTTTT.

This clonotype was detected ten times or more. The chain links TRBV21-1 to TRBJ2-7; TRBD2, the table's D call, was not compared with the DNA. TRBV21-1 is listed as a pseudogene. The CDR3 contains 16 residues. The DNA of the CDR3 is TGTGCCAGCAGCAAGTCCGTAGCGGGAGGGCCCGACGAGCAGTACTTC. The encoded protein is CASSKSVAGGPDEQYF.

The chain joins TRBV5-4 to TRBJ2-3, with D tentatively TRBD2 (5 bases). Trimming took 2 bases from V and 1 from J, leaving 11 bases between them. The V gene's germline CDR1 is SGHNT and CDR2 YYREEE (reference sequence). The CDR3 consists of 15 residues. The chain's CDR3 is CASSLRLAGTDTQYF. The DNA for the CDR3 is TGTGCCAGCAGCTTACGCCTAGCCGGCACAGATACGCAGTATTTT.

There are many counts of this clonotype. This chain links TRBV4-1 with TRBJ2-2, with unresolved D. This CDR3 spans 13 amino acids. The ends were cut back, 7 bases at V and 5 bases at J, with 11 bases in the middle. The germline V gene encodes CDR1 MGHRA and CDR2 YSYEKL. As DNA, the CDR3 is TGCGCCAGCACCAATGGGTCGACCGGGGAGCTGTTTTTT. This sequence encodes CASTNGSTGELFF.

This clonotype was seen many times. V is TRBV29-1 and J is TRBJ2-5, with D perhaps being TRBD1 or TRBD2 (5 bases each). Between the trimmed V and J ends, which lost 0 bases and 4 bases, there was a span of 15 bases. This CDR3 has 15 amino acids. The germline CDR1 and CDR2 sequences are SQVTM and ANQGSEA. The DNA for the CDR3 is TGCAGCGTTGAAGATGATTGGGGGAAGGGAGAGACCCAGTACTTC. This sequence encodes CSVEDDWGKGETQYF.

V and J are TRBV18 and TRBJ1-2; unclear D gene. This CDR3 contains 14 residues. Looked up from germline, CDR1 is KGHSH and CDR2 is LQKENI. Trimming took 0 bases from V and 2 from J, leaving 7 bases between them. The CDR3 region is CASSPPSGNYGYTF. DNA for the CDR3: TGTGCCAGCTCACCACCGAGCGGAAACTATGGCTACACCTTC.

The J gene is TRBJ2-5, the V gene TRBV6-2 or TRBV6-3, with a possible D match to TRBD2 (5 bases). V dropped 2 bases and J dropped 3 bases, with 19 bases sitting between them. This CDR3 has 17 residues. CDR1 is MNHEY and CDR2 is SVGEGT in the germline V gene. The CDR3 bases are TGTGCCAGCAGTTACCTCGGGTCTGGAGGAACCAAAGAGACCCAGTACTTC. Protein sequence: CASSYLGSGGTKETQYF.

This clonotype was seen many times. V gene TRBV20-1 combines with J gene TRBJ2-1; no definite D call. This CDR3 spans 13 amino acids. The V and J ends lost 1 base and 7 bases respectively, with 11 bases between them. CDR1 and CDR2 (germline): DFQATT, SNEGSKA (reference sequence). CDR3 amino acids: CSARVLEENEQFF. CDR3 DNA: TGCAGTGCTAGAGTGCTCGAGGAGAATGAGCAGTTCTTC.

This clonotype has ten or more counts. The gene calls are TRBV7-2 and TRBJ2-5; possible D gene TRBD2, 6 bases. Germline loops: CDR1 SGHTA, CDR2 FQGNSA. The ends were cut back, 4 bases at V and 3 bases at J, with 15 bases in the middle. The CDR3 length is 15 residues. CDR3: CASSSVLRDKETQYF. CDR3 bases: TGTGCCAGCAGCTCCGTTCTGCGGGATAAAGAGACCCAGTACTTC.

This clonotype was detected ten times or more. In DNA, the CDR3 is TGCAGCGTTGTCCCCCCTGGAGAGACCCAGTACTTC. Its protein product is CSVVPPGETQYF. The chain links TRBV29-1 to TRBJ2-5; unclear D gene. Germline V gives CDR1 SQVTM, CDR2 ANQGSEA. The CDR3 totals 12 residues. V lost 4 bases and J lost 4, with 10 bases in between.

This clonotype appeared many times. This chain joins TRBV7-6 and TRBJ2-7; TRBD1 matches 8 bases. The germline V gene encodes CDR1 SGHVS and CDR2 FNYEAQ. The CDR3 is 15 residues long. The V segment lost 1 base and the J segment 2 bases; nucleotides outside the gene matches: 4. As DNA, the CDR3 is TGTGCCAGCAGCTTAGGCGACAGGGGCACCTACGAGCAGTACTTC. It specifies CASSLGDRGTYEQYF.